This T cell receptor beta chain came from a study of cytomegalovirus exposure and HLA in healthy donors. Findings and caveats of the study: Overall, approximately 150 TCR beta chains were annotated as cytomegalovirus-associated. Sequencing had likely introduced a cluster of highly shared sequence variants as an artifact.

The primer mix had 60 Vbeta and 13 Jbeta primers. Data came from immunoSEQ multiplex PCR; TCRdb stores just in-frame clones and leaves some out. The sample's table shows 200,000 to 250,000 clones. Comment on this clone: Its antigen is not identified.

Germline CDR1 and CDR2: MNHNY and SVGAGI (reference sequence). V was clipped by 6 bases and J by 5 bases; unmatched bases: 7. The CDR3 contains 15 residues. The specimen sequenced was PBMCs. This receptor was obtained from a girl aged 2-10 years in good health and CMV-seropositive. The rearrangement links TRBV6-6 to TRBJ2-3; the match to TRBD1 covers 11 bases. The CDR3 DNA reads TGTGCCAGCAGCTCCGGACAGGGGGCTAGAGATACGCAGTATTTT. Protein: CASSSGQGARDTQYF.